Presented here are 24 T cell receptor beta chains from one specimen sequenced in a study of blood T cell repertoires in COVID-19. Profiled with immunoSEQ multiplex PCR; TCRdb holds only in-frame clones, not every one. The data contain 250,000 to 350,000 clones, around 82% of them singletons. Sequencing was performed on peripheral blood. The source is a person aged 70 to 80 with COVID-19, enrolled during active disease.

This chain joins TRBV7-2 and TRBJ1-5, with a tentative D call TRBD1 (5 bases). V dropped 4 bases and J dropped 3 bases, with 10 bases sitting between them. There are 14 residues in the CDR3. Germline V CDR1 and CDR2: SGHTA, FQGNSA. The CDR3 here is CASSSRVNNQPQHF. CDR3 nucleotides: TGTGCCAGCAGCTCCAGGGTCAACAATCAGCCCCAGCATTTT.

This clone was picked up many times. The chain uses TRBV5-4 and TRBJ1-1; D is perhaps TRBD1 (6 bases). This CDR3 region has 15 residues. The V gene's germline CDR1 is SGHNT and CDR2 YYREEE (reference sequence). V was clipped by 1 base and J by 1 base, with 11 bases between them. The CDR3 spells CASSLSGVANTEAFF. The CDR3 DNA sequence: TGTGCCAGCAGCTTGTCAGGGGTCGCGAACACTGAAGCTTTCTTT.

The chain uses TRBV6-2 or TRBV6-3 and TRBJ1-5; D is undetermined. This CDR3 has 11 residues. The ends were cut back, 8 bases at V and 5 bases at J, with 7 bases in the middle. Germline CDR1 and CDR2: MNHEY and SVGEGT. CDR3 nucleotide sequence: TGTGCCAGCGGTTCTTATCAGCCCCAGCATTTT. Protein sequence: CASGSYQPQHF.

The rearrangement links TRBV19 to TRBJ2-2, with 10 bases identical to TRBD2. Trimming removed 6 bases from V and 4 bases from J; junction bases left unmatched: 5. Germline values: CDR1 LNHDA, CDR2 SQIVND (reference sequence). CDR3 size: 15 residues. The CDR3 nucleotides read TGTGCCAGTAGCGTGACTAGCGGGTTCACCGGGGAGCTGTTTTTT. Translation: CASSVTSGFTGELFF. The variable domain in full, with the rest retrieved from reference TRBV19 and TRBJ2-2, is DGGITQSPKYLFRKEGQNVTLSCEQNLNHDAMYWYRQDPGQGLRLIYYSQIVNDFQKGDIAEGYSVSREKKESFPLTVTSAQKNPTAFYLCASSVTSGFTGELFFGEGSRLTVL.

V usage is TRBV4-3 and J usage is TRBJ2-7; 8 bases fit TRBD2. Germline lookup yields CDR1 LGHNA and CDR2 YSLEER. This CDR3 is 17 amino acids long. V lost 4 bases to trimming and J lost 5 bases; unmatched junction nucleotides: 16. The CDR3 sequence is CASSREGSGGLFHEQYF. The CDR3 bases are TGCGCCAGCAGCCGGGAAGGAAGCGGGGGTCTATTCCACGAGCAGTACTTC.

This chain links TRBV28 with TRBJ2-1, with 8 bases lining up with TRBD1. This CDR3 is 14 amino acids long. In germline, CDR1 is MDHEN, CDR2 SYDVKM. The junction had 13 bases not matched to a gene; V was cut back by 5 bases and J by 13 bases. The CDR3 spells CASSQVGPGTGQFF. In DNA form, the CDR3 reads TGTGCCAGCAGTCAGGTCGGACCAGGGACAGGACAGTTCTTC. Using reference TRBV28 and TRBJ2-1 for the parts outside the CDR3, the full variable domain is DVKVTQSSRYLVKRTGEKVFLECVQDMDHENMFWYRQDPGLGLRLIYFSYDVKMKEKGDIPEGYSVSREKKERFSLILESASTNQTSMYLCASSQVGPGTGQFFGPGTRLTVL.

The chain is built from TRBV7-9 and TRBJ2-3, with 9 bases identical to TRBD1. The CDR3 loop spans 15 amino acids. With 5 bases clipped from V and 6 bases from J, the junction kept 9 bases outside the gene matches. Germline V gene lookup returns CDR1 SEHNR and CDR2 FQNEAQ (reference sequence). CDR3 bases: TGTGCCAGCAGCCCCCCGGGACAGGGCGGGGATACGCAGTATTTT. Protein product: CASSPPGQGGDTQYF.

V usage is TRBV7-2 and J usage is TRBJ2-2; no definite D call. Germline CDR1 is SGHTA and CDR2 is FQGNSA. Trimming cost V 2 bases and J 1 base, with 5 bases left between them. This CDR3 has 14 residues. DNA of the CDR3: TGTGCCAGCAGCTTATCCATGAACACCGGGGAGCTGTTTTTT. This codes for CASSLSMNTGELFF. Complete variable domain (other parts from reference TRBV7-2 and TRBJ2-2): GAGVSQSPSNKVTEKGKDVELRCDPISGHTALYWYRQSLGQGLEFLIYFQGNSAPDKSGLPSDRFSAERTGGSVSTLTIQRTQQEDSAVYLCASSLSMNTGELFFGEGSRLTVL.

This rearrangement joins TRBV4-1 to TRBJ2-5; TRBD1 might be the D (5 bases). The CDR3 spans 14 residues. V was pared by 0 bases and J by 4 bases, with 9 bases between. Germline loops: CDR1 MGHRA, CDR2 YSYEKL. The CDR3 nucleotides read TGCGCCAGCAGCCAAGAACAGGATGGAGAGACCCAGTACTTC. This encodes CASSQEQDGETQYF.

The chain links TRBV28 to TRBJ1-5; TRBD1 is a possible D gene (5 bases). V lost 2 bases and J lost 0, with 8 bases in between. Germline assignment: CDR1 MDHEN and CDR2 SYDVKM. The CDR3 consists of 15 residues. CDR3 in DNA: TGTGCCAGCAGTTTAGCGGGGGATAGCAATCAGCCCCAGCATTTT. Translated: CASSLAGDSNQPQHF.

This clone showed up just a few times. V and J are TRBV3-1 (or the pseudogene TRBV3-2) and TRBJ1-4; D ambiguous. Trimming left V 0 bases short and J 8 bases short, with 19 bases between. Germline lookup yields CDR1 LGHDT and CDR2 YNNKEL (reference sequence). This CDR3 comprises 17 residues. The CDR3 DNA reads as TGTGCCAGCAGCCAAGATATACTCGGGGAGGGTGAGGAAAAACTGTTTTTT. This encodes CASSQDILGEGEEKLFF.

The genes are TRBV2 and TRBJ2-2; D gene unclear. The V end lost 6 bases, the J end lost 0 bases, and 8 bases lay between the germline ends. CDR1 SNHLY and CDR2 FYNNEI come from the germline V gene. The CDR3 contains 14 residues. The CDR3 DNA reads as TGTGCCAGCAGCAGGTTGGCGAACACCGGGGAGCTGTTTTTT. Its protein product is CASSRLANTGELFF.

The chain employs TRBV12-3 or TRBV12-4 and TRBJ2-5; no clear D. The CDR3 spans 13 residues. V lost 3 bases, J lost 6 bases, and 11 bases lay in between. This CDR3 is CASSFEEWQTQYF. The DNA for the CDR3 is TGTGCCAGCAGTTTTGAGGAATGGCAGACCCAGTACTTC.

This clone has just a few counts. V usage is TRBV7-2 and J usage is TRBJ2-2; TRBD2 matches at 7 bases. The trim removed 4 bases at V and 4 bases at J, leaving 9 bases unmatched. The CDR3 contains 16 residues. Germline V lookup: CDR1 SGHTA, CDR2 FQGNSA. CDR3 region: CASSSGTAGFTGELFF. CDR3 sequence (DNA): TGTGCCAGCAGCTCCGGAACAGCGGGGTTCACCGGGGAGCTGTTTTTT.

This rearrangement joins TRBV5-5 to TRBJ1-1, with 7 bases aligning to TRBD1. Germline CDR1 reads SGHKS; CDR2 reads YYEKEE (reference sequence). This CDR3 is built from 14 residues. The junction had 12 bases not matched to a gene; V was cut back by 5 bases and J by 8 bases. The chain's CDR3 is CASSSSRGGFEAFF. CDR3 DNA sequence: TGTGCCAGCAGTTCCAGTCGAGGGGGCTTCGAAGCTTTCTTT.

This clone was seen a handful of times. This chain connects TRBV27 to TRBJ2-1; D is undetermined. CDR3 size: 14 residues. CDR1 is MNHEY, CDR2 SMNVEV, per germline (reference sequence). Between the trimmed V and J ends, which lost 3 bases and 7 bases, there was a span of 13 bases. CDR3 region: CASSFGTTQNEQFF. The CDR3 DNA follows: TGTGCCAGCAGTTTTGGCACCACACAGAATGAGCAGTTCTTC.

V is TRBV7-9 and J is TRBJ2-3; D uncertain. The CDR3 spans 13 residues. Germline V CDR1 and CDR2: SEHNR, FQNEAQ (reference sequence). Trimming removed 5 bases from V and 1 base from J, with 7 bases in between. CDR3 amino acids: CASSPPGTDTQYF. The CDR3, as DNA: TGTGCCAGCAGCCCTCCGGGCACAGATACGCAGTATTTT.

The chain joins TRBV6-5 to TRBJ1-2; D uncertain. Germline-derived CDR1 and CDR2 are MNHEY and SVGAGI. The CDR3 loop spans 14 amino acids. Trimming took 4 bases from V and 4 from J, leaving 13 bases between them. The DNA for the CDR3 is TGTGCCAGCAGTTTAGTCCCCGAGGGCTATGGCTACACCTTC. This encodes CASSLVPEGYGYTF.

This clone was seen more than once but under ten times. The chain combines TRBV27 with TRBJ1-6; no clear D gene. V was pared by 4 bases and J by 8 bases, with 9 bases between. The CDR3 contains 13 residues. Germline values: CDR1 MNHEY, CDR2 SMNVEV (reference sequence). CDR3 in DNA: TGTGCCAGCAGTTCCCGGCGGCATTCACCCCTCCACTTT. Translated, it gives CASSSRRHSPLHF.

The chain links TRBV6-6 to TRBJ2-1; D may be TRBD2 (5 bases). The V end was cut by 5 bases, the J end by 1 base, with 9 bases between. Germline V CDR1 and CDR2: MNHNY, SVGAGI (reference sequence). The CDR3 loop spans 14 amino acids. CDR3: CASSPTGSYNEQFF. For the CDR3, the DNA is TGTGCCAGCAGTCCGACGGGGTCCTACAATGAGCAGTTCTTC.

The chain couples TRBV28 to TRBJ2-7; the match to TRBD1 covers 12 bases. The CDR3 consists of 15 residues. The germline V gene has CDR1 MDHEN and CDR2 SYDVKM. Trimming cost V 7 bases and J 4 bases; bases outside gene matches: 8. The CDR3: CASKNQGQGAYEQYF. The CDR3 DNA follows: TGTGCCAGCAAAAATCAGGGACAGGGGGCGTACGAGCAGTACTTC.

This chain uses TRBV18 with TRBJ2-5; 12 bases map to TRBD2. Germline lookup yields CDR1 KGHSH and CDR2 LQKENI. There are 15 residues in the CDR3. V trimming: 2 bases; J trimming: 5 bases; junction bases outside the gene matches: 3. The CDR3 spells CASSPGTSGFETQYF. The CDR3, as DNA: TGTGCCAGCTCACCAGGGACTAGCGGGTTTGAGACCCAGTACTTC.

The rearrangement links TRBV19 to TRBJ2-1, with TRBD1 identical over 9 bases. The junction had 18 bases not matched to a gene; V was cut back by 8 bases and J by 4 bases. Germline V lookup: CDR1 LNHDA, CDR2 SQIVND (reference sequence). This CDR3 has 18 amino acids. This CDR3 reads CASSPDRGFPRLYNEQFF. The DNA for the CDR3 is TGTGCCAGTTCCCCGGACAGGGGATTCCCCCGACTTTACAATGAGCAGTTCTTC.

The V call is TRBV6-5, the J call TRBJ1-1; the D gene is possibly TRBD1 (6 bases). Germline-derived CDR1 and CDR2 are MNHEY and SVGAGI. V lost 2 bases and J 5 bases, leaving 12 bases between the germline ends. The CDR3 contains 14 residues. The CDR3 bases are TGTGCCAGCAGTTACGGTAAGGGGGGGACTGAAGCTTTCTTT. This gives the protein CASSYGKGGTEAFF.